Presented here are 9 T cell receptor beta chains from one specimen sequenced in a study of T cells in localized non-small cell lung cancer. Here immunoSEQ multiplex PCR was the method, and the copy in TCRdb shows in-frame clones only, minus some. The table lists about 52,000 clones, around 84% of them singletons. The sequenced sample was PBMCs, obtained before any cancer treatment. These receptors all come from a female donor with stage II lung adenocarcinoma.

This clone appeared a few times. V and J are TRBV7-9 and TRBJ1-1; D not certain. Germline-derived CDR1 and CDR2 are SEHNR and FQNEAQ (reference sequence). This CDR3 has 14 residues. V lost 7 bases, J lost 0 bases, and 12 bases lay in between. This chain's CDR3 is CASTQWDLNTEAFF. CDR3 coding DNA: TGTGCCAGCACACAATGGGATTTGAACACTGAAGCTTTCTTT.

The chain couples TRBV6-5 to TRBJ1-1; D is undetermined. The V end was cut by 0 bases, the J end by 0 bases, with 11 bases between. Germline V lookup: CDR1 MNHEY, CDR2 SVGAGI. This CDR3 contains 16 residues. The CDR3 sequence is CASSYSPGIMNTEAFF. CDR3 nucleotides: TGTGCCAGCAGTTACTCCCCGGGGATCATGAACACTGAAGCTTTCTTT.

This chain links TRBV13 with TRBJ2-1; D is ambiguous. The V end was cut by 5 bases, the J end by 6 bases, with 8 bases between. CDR3 length equals 12 residues. Looked up from germline, CDR1 is PRHDT and CDR2 is FYEKMQ (reference sequence). CDR3 nucleotide sequence: TGTGCCAGCAGCCCCGACTTCAATGAGCAGTTCTTC. Its protein is CASSPDFNEQFF.

The chain couples TRBV7-6 to TRBJ2-5; TRBD1 agrees at 10 bases. The junction had 13 bases not matched to a gene; V was cut back by 5 bases and J by 1 base. From germline, CDR1 is SGHVS and CDR2 FNYEAQ. This CDR3 has 18 residues. CDR3 nucleotide sequence: TGTGCCAGCAGCCGATCGGGACAGGGGTATCAGGGCCAAGAGACCCAGTACTTC. Protein: CASSRSGQGYQGQETQYF.

V and J are TRBV7-3 and TRBJ2-5; D is uncertain. Between the trimmed V and J ends, which lost 1 base and 2 bases, there was a span of 14 bases. The V gene's germline CDR1 is SGHTA and CDR2 FQGTGA. This CDR3 spans 16 amino acids. Written as DNA, the CDR3 is TGTGCCAGCAGCTTAAACTTTAGGTTTATACAAGAGACCCAGTACTTC. Translated, it gives CASSLNFRFIQETQYF.

The chain links TRBV9 to TRBJ1-3, with unresolved D. Trimming pared 2 bases from V and 0 bases from J, leaving 15 bases between. CDR1 is SGDLS and CDR2 is YYNGEE in the germline V gene. This CDR3 region has 17 residues. As DNA, the CDR3 is TGTGCCAGCAGCGTGGGAATGTCACAGTCCTCTGGAAACACCATATATTTT. Residues: CASSVGMSQSSGNTIYF.

The genes are TRBV9 and TRBJ2-1, with TRBD2 matching over 16 bases. CDR1 SGDLS and CDR2 YYNGEE come from the germline V gene. After removal of 0 bases from V and 9 bases from J, the junction contained 15 bases not matched to a gene. The CDR3 loop spans 20 amino acids. In DNA, the CDR3 is TGTGCCAGCAGCGTAGGTGCCGGGACTAGCGGGGGGGCTTCCCGGGGTGAGCAGTTCTTC. Translation gives CASSVGAGTSGGASRGEQFF.

The CDR3 DNA sequence: TGTGCCAGCAGCTTAGGGCAGGGGCGAACCAAAAACATTCAGTACTTC. This translates into CASSLGQGRTKNIQYF. The rearrangement joins TRBV7-6 to TRBJ2-4, with a tentative D call TRBD1 (6 bases). Germline V gene sequence: CDR1 SGHVS, CDR2 FNYEAQ. Trimming removed 1 base at V and 2 bases at J, with 12 bases between. The CDR3 is made up of 16 amino acids.

This clone came up once. V and J are TRBV2 and TRBJ1-1; D is unresolved. Germline V gene sequence: CDR1 SNHLY, CDR2 FYNNEI. There are 10 residues in the CDR3. V dropped 4 bases and J dropped 5 bases, with 2 bases sitting between them. Here the CDR3 reads CASSGTEAFF. In DNA form, the CDR3 reads TGTGCCAGCAGTGGGACTGAAGCTTTCTTT.